The 32 T cell receptor beta chains below all came from one sample that was sequenced in a study of CD8 T cells in ankylosing spondylitis. These receptors are not linked to any known antigen. One entry per CDR3 protein results from TCRdb running MiXCR on the 5' RACE reads. The table includes around 220,000 distinct CDR3 sequences, around 18% detected once. Notes on the study in general: Seemingly characteristic of ankylosing spondylitis blood was a TCR beta motif consisting of fewer than 10 highly homologous variants.

The sample consisted of blood, either unsorted or a sorted T cell fraction (not recorded which). The source of these receptors is a male donor with ankylosing spondylitis.

The CDR3 coding sequence is TGTGCCTGGGGAACAGGGGCGGCCTACGAGCAGTACTTC. This encodes CAWGTGAAYEQYF. The rearrangement uses TRBV30 and TRBJ2-7; 7 nucleotides align to TRBD1. With 5 bases clipped from V and 2 bases from J, the junction kept 6 bases outside the gene matches. The CDR3 sequence is 13 residues long. Germline V gene data show CDR1 as GTSNPN and CDR2 as SVGIG (reference sequence).

Written as DNA, the CDR3 is TGTGCCAGCACTAGCGGGAGTTCGTCCTACAATGAGCAGTTCTTC. Encoded protein: CASTSGSSSYNEQFF. The chain is built from TRBV12-3 or TRBV12-4 and TRBJ2-1; 10 positions agree with TRBD2. This CDR3 has 15 amino acids. Losses at the gene ends were 7 bases for V and 1 base for J; bases not matched to a gene: 4.

This clonotype occurred a few times. V gene TRBV7-2 combines with J gene TRBJ1-1; no clear D. The ends were cut back, 3 bases at V and 4 bases at J, with 15 bases in the middle. Germline V gene data show CDR1 as SGHTA and CDR2 as FQGNSA. The CDR3 is 15 residues long. The CDR3 loop is CASSFFGIESTEAFF. The CDR3 coding sequence is TGTGCCAGCAGCTTTTTCGGGATTGAGAGCACTGAAGCTTTCTTT.

Many counts were recorded for this clonotype. CDR3 DNA: TGCGCCAGCAGCCAAGGGCTGACGAGCTCCTACGAGCAGTACTTC. This sequence encodes CASSQGLTSSYEQYF. The chain recombines TRBV4-1 with TRBJ2-7; the D is unclear. CDR1 and CDR2 from the germline V gene are MGHRA and YSYEKL. The CDR3 loop spans 15 amino acids. With 1 base removed from V and 0 bases from J, the gap between germline ends came to 10 bases.

The V call is TRBV29-1, the J call TRBJ2-7, with TRBD1 as a possible D gene (5 bases). V lost 5 bases and J 0 bases, leaving 11 bases between the germline ends. The V gene's germline CDR1 is SQVTM and CDR2 ANQGSEA. The CDR3 sequence is 13 residues long. CDR3 in DNA: TGCAGCGTTCTCGACAGCAACTCCTACGAGCAGTACTTC. This sequence encodes CSVLDSNSYEQYF.

J is TRBJ1-5 and V is TRBV30, with TRBD1 identical over 8 bases. This CDR3 contains 13 residues. After removal of 2 bases from V and 6 bases from J, the junction contained 3 bases not matched to a gene. Germline CDR1 is GTSNPN and CDR2 is SVGIG (reference sequence). This CDR3 reads CAWSQGQVQPQHF. For the CDR3, the DNA is TGTGCCTGGAGTCAGGGACAGGTTCAGCCCCAGCATTTT.

This clonotype was recorded a few times. V is TRBV2 and J is TRBJ2-1; tentatively, D is TRBD1 (5 bases). Deletions cut 7 bases from V and 4 bases from J, with 14 bases between. The CDR3 extends over 14 amino acids. Germline loops: CDR1 SNHLY, CDR2 FYNNEI. The CDR3 region has the DNA TGTGCCAGCACCTGGCAGGGTACTTACAATGAGCAGTTCTTC. It translates to CASTWQGTYNEQFF.

The V and J genes are TRBV7-8 and TRBJ2-7; possibly TRBD1 for D (6 bases). The germline V and J ends were trimmed by 1 base and 4 bases, with 17 bases remaining between them. This CDR3 spans 16 amino acids. CDR1 is SGHVS, CDR2 FQNEAQ, per germline. Written as DNA, the CDR3 is TGTGCCAGCAGCTTAGAATGGAAAAGGGACACTTACGAGCAGTACTTC. Its protein product is CASSLEWKRDTYEQYF.

CDR3 DNA: TGCGCCAGCAGCCAAGAAATGGGTGAATTGGGCGGGGAGCTGTTTTTT. It is translated as CASSQEMGELGGELFF. The chain uses TRBV4-1 and TRBJ2-2; D unresolved. There are 16 residues in the CDR3. V gave up 0 bases and J gave up 7 bases, with 15 bases separating them. Germline lookup yields CDR1 MGHRA and CDR2 YSYEKL.

This clonotype was seen many times. This chain's CDR3 is CATSRVQGTSYEQYF. The CDR3 DNA reads TGTGCCACCAGCAGAGTGCAGGGGACCTCCTACGAGCAGTACTTC. The chain combines TRBV15 with TRBJ2-7; tentatively, D is TRBD1 (6 bases). Trimming removed 1 base from V and 0 bases from J, with 10 bases in between. The CDR3 is 15 amino acids. Germline CDR1 is LNHNV and CDR2 is YYDKDF (reference sequence). The full variable domain, its missing parts supplied by reference TRBV15 and TRBJ2-7, is DAMVIQNPRYQVTQFGKPVTLSCSQTLNHNVMYWYQQKSSQAPKLLFHYYDKDFNNEADTPDNFQSRRPNTSFCFLDIRSPGLGDTAMYLCATSRVQGTSYEQYFGPGTRLTVT.

This clonotype was found once. This chain joins TRBV29-1 and TRBJ2-7; 9 bases align to TRBD2. The CDR3 loop spans 14 amino acids. The junction had 9 bases not matched to a gene; V was cut back by 6 bases and J by 3 bases. Germline V gene lookup returns CDR1 SQVTM and CDR2 ANQGSEA. This CDR3 reads CSVVGIAGDYEQYF. CDR3 sequence (DNA): TGCAGCGTAGTTGGCATAGCGGGAGACTACGAGCAGTACTTC.

A few counts support this clonotype. V is TRBV5-6 and J is TRBJ2-1, with D possibly called TRBD1 or TRBD2 (6 bases each). The CDR3 has 13 amino acids. V was trimmed by 2 bases and J by 8 bases, leaving 11 bases between them. CDR1 is SGHDT and CDR2 is YYEEEE in the germline V gene. CDR3 loop: CASSFVGGDEQFF. The CDR3 DNA follows: TGTGCCAGCAGCTTTGTGGGGGGCGATGAGCAGTTCTTC.

There are a few counts of this clonotype. V and J are TRBV4-1 and TRBJ2-7; D unclear. The germline V gene has CDR1 MGHRA and CDR2 YSYEKL. Trimming removed 1 base at V and 2 bases at J, with 9 bases between. This CDR3 has 14 residues. The CDR3 sequence: CASSQGGVPYEQYF. The CDR3 DNA follows: TGCGCCAGCAGCCAAGGTGGGGTCCCCTACGAGCAGTACTTC.

This clonotype was counted between two and nine times. CDR3 nucleotide sequence: TGCGCCAGCAGCCAAGATCGGGCAGGGACCCTCTACGAGCAGTACTTC. Translating gives CASSQDRAGTLYEQYF. This rearrangement joins TRBV4-3 to TRBJ2-7; D possibly matches TRBD1 or TRBD2 (5 bases each). CDR3 length: 16 amino acids. Germline-derived CDR1 and CDR2 are LGHNA and YSLEER. Trimming left V 0 bases short and J 3 bases short, with 15 bases between.

J is TRBJ2-2 and V is TRBV13, with 7 bases fitting TRBD2. The CDR3 loop spans 15 amino acids. V lost 4 bases and J lost 6; bases outside the gene matches: 8. Germline CDR1 is PRHDT and CDR2 is FYEKMQ (reference sequence). CDR3 nucleotides: TGTGCCAGCAGCTCCGCGGGAGCTAGACCCGGGGAGCTGTTTTTT. This gives the protein CASSSAGARPGELFF. Full variable domain (rest looked up from reference TRBV13 and TRBJ2-2): AAGVIQSPRHLIKEKRETATLKCYPIPRHDTVYWYQQGPGQDPQFLISFYEKMQSDKGSIPDRFSAQQFSDYHSELNMSSLELGDSALYFCASSSAGARPGELFFGEGSRLTVL.

This clonotype showed up just a few times. V and J are TRBV5-1 and TRBJ1-1; the match to TRBD1 covers 9 bases. CDR3 length equals 17 residues. Losses at the gene ends were 0 bases for V and 3 bases for J; bases not matched to a gene: 9. Germline lookup yields CDR1 SGHRS and CDR2 YFSETQ. The CDR3, as DNA: TGCGCCAGCAGCTTGGAGGGACAGGGCGTATGGGACACTGAAGCTTTCTTT. Translating it yields CASSLEGQGVWDTEAFF. Combining the CDR3 with reference TRBV5-1 and TRBJ1-1 gives the whole variable domain KAGVTQTPRYLIKTRGQQVTLSCSPISGHRSVSWYQQTPGQGLQFLFEYFSETQRNKGNFPGRFSGRQFSNSRSEMNVSTLELGDSALYLCASSLEGQGVWDTEAFFGQGTRLTVV.

The gene calls are TRBV7-3 and TRBJ2-1; D might be TRBD1 (5 bases). CDR3 length equals 14 residues. V lost 2 bases, J lost 7 bases, and 12 bases lay in between. The germline CDR1 and CDR2 sequences are SGHTA and FQGTGA. CDR3 DNA sequence: TGTGCCAGCAGCTTAGGTCTGGGGCGGAATGAGCAGTTCTTC. Its protein product is CASSLGLGRNEQFF.

The rearrangement joins TRBV7-8 to TRBJ1-3, with 7 bases identical to TRBD1. The CDR3 contains 18 residues. J lost 3 bases, V lost 5 bases, and 16 bases had no gene match. Germline V gene lookup returns CDR1 SGHVS and CDR2 FQNEAQ. CDR3 amino acids: CASSPGATGDNFGNTIYF. CDR3 sequence (DNA): TGTGCCAGCAGCCCGGGGGCCACAGGGGACAACTTTGGAAACACCATATATTTT.

This clonotype has a handful of counts. The genes are TRBV2 and TRBJ2-5, with D uncertain. CDR3 length equals 14 residues. Trimming shortened V by 3 bases and J by 0 bases, and 8 bases separated the two germline ends. Germline loops: CDR1 SNHLY, CDR2 FYNNEI. The CDR3, as DNA: TGTGCCAGCAGTGATGCGTTCTACCAAGAGACCCAGTACTTC. Protein sequence: CASSDAFYQETQYF.

V gene TRBV30 combines with J gene TRBJ1-1; 10 bases are shared with TRBD1. V was clipped by 2 bases and J by 2 bases; unmatched bases: 5. The CDR3 consists of 15 residues. The germline V gene has CDR1 GTSNPN and CDR2 SVGIG (reference sequence). CDR3 in amino acids: CAWSRGQGLNTEAFF. The CDR3 nucleotides are TGTGCCTGGAGTCGGGGACAGGGGCTTAACACTGAAGCTTTCTTT.

The gene calls are TRBV6-5 and TRBJ2-2; D is unclear. V was clipped by 0 bases and J by 2 bases, with 4 bases between them. The germline gives CDR1 MNHEY, CDR2 SVGAGI. The CDR3 runs 14 residues. CDR3 nucleotide sequence: TGTGCCAGCAGTTACTCCTTAAACACCGGGGAGCTGTTTTTT. Residues: CASSYSLNTGELFF.

This chain joins TRBV7-9 and TRBJ2-2; 12 bases agree with TRBD2. V lost 10 bases and J lost 4; bases outside the gene matches: 10. Looked up from germline, CDR1 is SEHNR and CDR2 is FQNEAQ (reference sequence). The CDR3 loop spans 16 amino acids. The CDR3 coding sequence is TGTGCCACGCTAGCGGGAGGGCCTCGGGGCACCGGGGAGCTGTTTTTT. Protein sequence: CATLAGGPRGTGELFF.

The genes are TRBV5-6 and TRBJ2-3; 7 nucleotides line up with TRBD2. Germline trimming cut 2 bases from V and 4 bases from J; bases unmatched to any gene: 13. The CDR3 loop spans 17 amino acids. The germline V gene has CDR1 SGHDT and CDR2 YYEEEE. The CDR3 bases are TGTGCCAGCAGCTTTTTCTTTAGGCGCGGGAGCGCAGATACGCAGTATTTT. Protein sequence: CASSFFFRRGSADTQYF.

The chain recombines TRBV4-2 with TRBJ1-3; a weak D match, TRBD1 (6 bases). CDR3 length: 16 residues. Trimming shortened V by 2 bases and J by 1 base, and 12 bases separated the two germline ends. The germline V gene encodes CDR1 LGHNA and CDR2 YNFKEQ. The CDR3 DNA reads as TGTGCCAGCAGCCAAAGCCCACAGGGTTCTGGAAACACCATATATTTT. Its protein product is CASSQSPQGSGNTIYF.

This clonotype appeared a few times. The genes are TRBV11-1 and TRBJ2-1; 8 nucleotides line up with TRBD1. CDR1 SGHAT and CDR2 FQDESV come from the germline V gene (reference sequence). Trimming at V came to 5 bases and at J to 6 bases, leaving 3 bases not matched to a gene. This CDR3 comprises 13 residues. The chain's CDR3 is CASSHTGGNEQFF. The CDR3 DNA sequence: TGTGCCAGCAGCCACACAGGGGGCAATGAGCAGTTCTTC.

The genes are TRBV29-1 and TRBJ2-1; D unresolved. There are 12 residues in the CDR3. Trimming stripped 1 base from V and 3 bases from J, with 4 bases between. The V gene's germline CDR1 is SQVTM and CDR2 ANQGSEA. CDR3 sequence (DNA): TGCAGCGTTGAAGGGAACTACAATGAGCAGTTCTTC. Amino acid sequence: CSVEGNYNEQFF.

This chain joins TRBV11-2 and TRBJ2-5, with TRBD2 matching over 14 bases. The ends lost 5 bases at V and 8 bases at J; junction bases unmatched: 10. Germline V gene data show CDR1 as SGHAT and CDR2 as FQNNGV. CDR3 length: 16 amino acids. The CDR3 DNA follows: TGTGCCAGCAGCAGCGGGTTGGGGACTAGCGGGGGTACCCAGTACTTC. This sequence encodes CASSSGLGTSGGTQYF. The whole variable domain, filled in from reference TRBV11-2 and TRBJ2-5, reads EAGVAQSPRYKIIEKRQSVAFWCNPISGHATLYWYQQILGQGPKLLIQFQNNGVVDDSQLPKDRFSAERLKGVDSTLKIQPAKLEDSAVYLCASSSGLGTSGGTQYFGPGTRLLVL.

The chain links TRBV27 to TRBJ2-7, with a weak D call TRBD1 (5 bases). The CDR3 is made up of 14 amino acids. From germline, CDR1 is MNHEY and CDR2 SMNVEV (reference sequence). V was cut by 5 bases and J by 0 bases, with 11 bases left in between. The CDR3: CASSTGPISYEQYF. DNA of the CDR3: TGTGCCAGCAGTACAGGCCCGATCTCCTACGAGCAGTACTTC.

The chain uses TRBV5-1 and TRBJ2-2; TRBD2 aligns across 7 bases. Trimming cost V 6 bases and J 6 bases; bases outside gene matches: 14. From germline, CDR1 is SGHRS and CDR2 YFSETQ. The CDR3 has 16 residues. The CDR3 DNA reads as TGCGCCAGCACCCCGGGGGTAGCGGGTGTGCCCGGGGAGCTGTTTTTT. Its protein product is CASTPGVAGVPGELFF.

V and J are TRBV13 and TRBJ1-2, with 7 nucleotides matching TRBD1. CDR3 length equals 15 residues. Germline CDR1 reads PRHDT; CDR2 reads FYEKMQ (reference sequence). J lost 2 bases, V lost 0 bases, and 3 bases had no gene match. This CDR3 is CASSLGGQRNYGYTF. CDR3 nucleotide sequence: TGTGCCAGCAGCTTAGGGGGACAGCGAAACTATGGCTACACCTTC.

CDR3: CASSLEQEQETQYF. DNA for the CDR3: TGTGCCAGCAGCTTGGAACAGGAGCAAGAGACCCAGTACTTC. This chain links TRBV5-4 with TRBJ2-5, with D perhaps matching TRBD1 (5 bases). The CDR3 is 14 residues long. Germline values: CDR1 SGHNT, CDR2 YYREEE (reference sequence). V was trimmed by 0 bases and J by 2 bases, leaving 8 bases between them.

In its sample, this clonotype was seen a few times. The rearrangement uses TRBV13 and TRBJ1-1, with 7 bases that match TRBD1. The ends lost 5 bases at V and 3 bases at J; junction bases unmatched: 6. CDR1 is PRHDT, CDR2 FYEKMQ, per germline (reference sequence). This CDR3 spans 14 amino acids. The CDR3 nucleotides read TGTGCCAGCAGCCCGACAGGGCAATACACTGAAGCTTTCTTT. Encoded protein: CASSPTGQYTEAFF.